A single sample gave rise to the 24 T cell receptor beta chains below, sequenced in a study of shared clonotypes between healthy human individuals. CD45RO negativity and positive selection for CCR7 defined naive CD8 cells, a population that excluded terminally differentiated effector memory CD45RA+ cells. Sequencing used immunoSEQ multiplex PCR; TCRdb keeps in-frame clones, though not all of them. The sample carries about 820,000 clones, about 92% recorded once. The sample comprised naive CD8+ T cells sorted from blood. These receptors were taken from a man aged 25-45 years in good health.

The genes are TRBV20-1 and TRBJ2-3; no firm D call. V lost 5 bases, J lost 2 bases, and 5 bases lay in between. This CDR3 comprises 11 residues. Germline V gene lookup returns CDR1 DFQATT and CDR2 SNEGSKA (reference sequence). The CDR3 coding sequence is TGCAGTGCTCCCCCCACAGATACGCAGTATTTT. This encodes CSAPPTDTQYF.

This chain connects TRBV19 to TRBJ2-7; 11 bases line up with TRBD2. The CDR3 spans 15 residues. The V segment lost 5 bases and the J segment 2 bases; nucleotides outside the gene matches: 5. CDR1 LNHDA and CDR2 SQIVND come from the germline V gene (reference sequence). The CDR3: CASSFGTSGTYEQYF. CDR3 DNA: TGTGCCAGTAGTTTCGGGACTAGCGGTACCTACGAGCAGTACTTC.

This clone was detected only once. CDR3 amino acids: CASSLVGSTNTGELFF. The CDR3 coding sequence is TGTGCCAGCAGCTTAGTTGGCAGTACGAACACCGGGGAGCTGTTTTTT. This chain connects TRBV7-9 to TRBJ2-2; no definite D call. V lost 1 base and J 0 bases, leaving 9 bases between the germline ends. This CDR3 has 16 residues. CDR1 and CDR2 (germline): SEHNR, FQNEAQ (reference sequence).

The chain is built from TRBV9 and TRBJ2-5, with TRBD1 as a possible D gene (6 bases). The CDR3 length is 16 residues. With 0 bases removed from V and 3 bases from J, the gap between germline ends came to 15 bases. CDR1 and CDR2 (germline): SGDLS, YYNGEE. CDR3 in DNA: TGTGCCAGCAGCGTAGTTGGGGGACATCCGAAAGAGACCCAGTACTTC. Amino acid sequence: CASSVVGGHPKETQYF.

CDR3: CASQAINEQFF. As DNA, the CDR3 is TGTGCCAGCCAAGCTATAAATGAGCAGTTCTTC. This chain uses TRBV7-9 with TRBJ2-1; D remains unclear. The length of the CDR3 is 11 residues. V was trimmed by 8 bases and J by 7 bases, leaving 9 bases between them. Germline-derived CDR1 and CDR2 are SEHNR and FQNEAQ (reference sequence).

The genes are TRBV25-1 and TRBJ1-2; D call uncertain. Trimming stripped 0 bases from V and 5 bases from J, with 10 bases between. Germline V lookup: CDR1 MGHDK, CDR2 SYGVNS. The CDR3 is 14 residues long. The CDR3 DNA is TGTGCCAGCAGTGAATATGCCGATTTTTATGGCTACACCTTC. It codes for CASSEYADFYGYTF.

The gene calls are TRBV9 and TRBJ2-7; D possibly matches TRBD1 or TRBD2 (5 bases each). This CDR3 is 12 amino acids long. Per the germline V gene, CDR1 is SGDLS and CDR2 is YYNGEE. Between the trimmed V and J ends, which lost 5 bases and 6 bases, there was a span of 12 bases. In DNA form, the CDR3 reads TGTGCCAGCAGGGGAGTAGGGACCGAGCAGTACTTC. Translated: CASRGVGTEQYF.

This clone has only a few counts. The chain employs TRBV27 and TRBJ2-2; D is possibly TRBD2 (5 bases). Germline-derived CDR1 and CDR2 are MNHEY and SMNVEV (reference sequence). The germline V and J ends were trimmed by 10 bases and 4 bases, with 10 bases remaining between them. The CDR3 is 12 residues long. CDR3 nucleotide sequence: TGTGCCACCGGAGGCAGCACCGGGGAGCTGTTTTTT. The encoded protein is CATGGSTGELFF.

V is TRBV6-1 and J is TRBJ2-1; D gene unclear. Trimming left V 2 bases short and J 0 bases short, with 11 bases between. Germline lookup yields CDR1 MNHNS and CDR2 SASEGT. This CDR3 region has 16 residues. CDR3 amino acids: CASSETIASSYNEQFF. For the CDR3, the DNA is TGTGCCAGCAGTGAAACTATCGCGAGCTCCTACAATGAGCAGTTCTTC.

This clone was observed once. The chain employs TRBV11-2 and TRBJ2-3; D not certain. Germline assignment: CDR1 SGHAT and CDR2 FQNNGV. The length of the CDR3 is 12 residues. Trimming pared 2 bases from V and 4 bases from J, leaving 4 bases between. CDR3 nucleotides: TGTGCCAGCAGCTTATTCCCAGATACGCAGTATTTT. It yields the protein CASSLFPDTQYF. The complete variable domain, with remaining parts taken from reference TRBV11-2 and TRBJ2-3, reads EAGVAQSPRYKIIEKRQSVAFWCNPISGHATLYWYQQILGQGPKLLIQFQNNGVVDDSQLPKDRFSAERLKGVDSTLKIQPAKLEDSAVYLCASSLFPDTQYFGPGTRLTVL.

The chain employs TRBV30 and TRBJ2-7; D gene uncertain. This CDR3 contains 13 residues. Germline loops: CDR1 GTSNPN, CDR2 SVGIG (reference sequence). Between the trimmed V and J ends, which lost 8 bases and 2 bases, there was a span of 16 bases. The CDR3 bases are TGTGCCGTAGCAGCCTTCCCGACCTACGAGCAGTACTTC. Protein: CAVAAFPTYEQYF.

The chain has TRBV19 and TRBJ1-5, with 7 bases matching TRBD1. J was trimmed by 1 base and V by 7 bases; bases with no gene match: 7. The CDR3 has 15 amino acids. Germline values: CDR1 LNHDA, CDR2 SQIVND (reference sequence). CDR3 region: CASKTTGRSNQPQHF. Here the CDR3 DNA reads TGTGCCAGTAAGACGACAGGGCGAAGCAATCAGCCCCAGCATTTT. Full variable domain (remainder filled in from reference TRBV19 and TRBJ1-5): DGGITQSPKYLFRKEGQNVTLSCEQNLNHDAMYWYRQDPGQGLRLIYYSQIVNDFQKGDIAEGYSVSREKKESFPLTVTSAQKNPTAFYLCASKTTGRSNQPQHFGDGTRLSIL.

About this clone itself: The same CDR3 can be traced to other DNA sequences in this sample. V gene TRBV9 combines with J gene TRBJ2-7; TRBD2 aligns across 8 bases. CDR1 SGDLS and CDR2 YYNGEE come from the germline V gene. This CDR3 has 15 residues. J gave up 2 bases and V 0 bases, and 4 bases lay outside the gene matches. CDR3 protein: CASSVGAGETYEQYF. In DNA, the CDR3 is TGTGCCAGCAGCGTAGGAGCGGGAGAAACCTACGAGCAGTACTTC.

In this sample, this clone turned up once. CDR3 DNA sequence: TGTGCCAGCAGCTCCCTCGCAGGGGGGAGCACCTACAATGAGCAGTTCTTC. Its protein product is CASSSLAGGSTYNEQFF. The V gene is TRBV11-3, the J gene TRBJ2-1; maybe TRBD1 (7 bases). The CDR3 consists of 17 residues. Trimming shortened V by 4 bases and J by 2 bases, and 18 bases separated the two germline ends. Per the germline V gene, CDR1 is SGHNT and CDR2 is YENEEA.

The V and J genes are TRBV7-9 and TRBJ2-5; maybe TRBD2 (5 bases). CDR3 length: 18 residues. Germline V gene sequence: CDR1 SEHNR, CDR2 FQNEAQ (reference sequence). V lost 5 bases and J 3 bases, leaving 25 bases between the germline ends. This CDR3 is CASSQNPWLAETKETQYF. The CDR3 DNA reads as TGTGCCAGCAGCCAGAACCCCTGGCTAGCCGAAACAAAAGAGACCCAGTACTTC.

The chain uses TRBV27 and TRBJ1-2; possible D gene TRBD1, 6 bases. Germline V gene lookup returns CDR1 MNHEY and CDR2 SMNVEV (reference sequence). V was shortened by 3 bases and J by 6 bases, with 14 bases between the two germline ends. The CDR3 loop spans 14 amino acids. CDR3 nucleotide sequence: TGTGCCAGCAGTTTTGCACAGGGAACCCATGGCTACACCTTC. Encoded protein: CASSFAQGTHGYTF.

The chain couples TRBV4-1 to TRBJ1-1; the D is unclear. Trimming cost V 4 bases and J 3 bases, with 18 bases left between them. This CDR3 comprises 16 residues. In germline, CDR1 is MGHRA, CDR2 YSYEKL. The CDR3 DNA sequence: TGCGCCAGCAGCCCGAGGGAGGCGGGTTTGTACACTGAAGCTTTCTTT. It specifies CASSPREAGLYTEAFF.

The J gene is TRBJ2-7, the V gene TRBV27; 7 bases are a match to TRBD2. There are 14 residues in the CDR3. Germline CDR1 MNHEY, CDR2 SMNVEV (reference sequence). The V and J ends lost 6 bases and 0 bases, in that order; junction bases with no gene match: 5. CDR3 protein: CASRARDYSYEQYF. The CDR3 DNA reads as TGTGCCAGCAGAGCCCGGGACTACTCCTACGAGCAGTACTTC.

The chain joins TRBV27 to TRBJ2-1, with a weak D call TRBD2 (6 bases). The CDR3 length is 15 residues. Trimming cost V 6 bases and J 7 bases, with 19 bases left between them. Germline assignment: CDR1 MNHEY and CDR2 SMNVEV (reference sequence). CDR3 loop: CASRIATGVGNEQFF. CDR3 DNA: TGTGCCAGCAGGATCGCGACGGGAGTGGGGAATGAGCAGTTCTTC.

The CDR3 DNA sequence: TGTGCCAGCTGCGAAACAGGGGCCTACGAGCAGTACTTC. This sequence encodes CASCETGAYEQYF. The chain is built from TRBV7-2 and TRBJ2-7; 7 positions match TRBD1. In germline, CDR1 is SGHTA, CDR2 FQGNSA. J was trimmed by 2 bases and V by 8 bases; bases with no gene match: 6. CDR3 length equals 13 residues.

The chain is built from TRBV28 and TRBJ1-5; no clear D. This CDR3 spans 15 amino acids. The V gene lost 2 bases and the J gene lost 2 bases, with 10 bases spanning the gap. CDR1 and CDR2 (germline): MDHEN, SYDVKM. CDR3 in DNA: TGTGCCAGCAGTTTAGCGGGGAATCGCAATCAGCCCCAGCATTTT. Its protein product is CASSLAGNRNQPQHF.

The V and J genes are TRBV6-6 and TRBJ2-7, with TRBD1 identical over 7 bases. V dropped 2 bases and J dropped 2; count of bases not matched to a gene: 6. The CDR3 is made up of 15 amino acids. Germline loops: CDR1 MNHNY, CDR2 SVGAGI (reference sequence). CDR3 coding DNA: TGTGCCAGCAGTTACAAGGGGGCCCCAGCCTACGAGCAGTACTTC. Residues: CASSYKGAPAYEQYF.

This rearrangement joins TRBV4-3 to TRBJ2-2; weak D call: TRBD2 (5 bases). This CDR3 is 15 amino acids long. CDR1 is LGHNA and CDR2 is YSLEER in the germline V gene. Trimming stripped 0 bases from V and 7 bases from J, with 12 bases between. CDR3 amino acids: CASSQDISGIGELFF. CDR3 nucleotides: TGCGCCAGCAGCCAAGATATCTCGGGAATCGGGGAGCTGTTTTTT.

The chain joins TRBV9 to TRBJ2-7, with 7 bases identical to TRBD2. CDR3 length equals 14 residues. The germline CDR1 and CDR2 sequences are SGDLS and YYNGEE. Trimming at V came to 2 bases and at J to 0 bases, leaving 2 bases not matched to a gene. The CDR3 region is CASSVGDYSYEQYF. CDR3 DNA: TGTGCCAGCAGCGTGGGGGACTACTCCTACGAGCAGTACTTC.